The 26 T cell receptor beta chains below come from one sample, sequenced in a study of post-analysis software for immune sequencing data. Findings and limits, study-wide: When patients were compared with controls, a handful of TRBV segments were more frequent, TRBV5-6, TRBV5-1 and TRBV20-1 among them.

cDNA libraries for TCR beta contained unique molecular identifiers. A single record per CDR3 protein comes from TCRdb applying MiXCR to the PCR reads. The sample gives 600,000 to 700,000 distinct CDR3 sequences, over 45% of which show up once; approximately 11% is in the top ten. The antigens of these receptors remain unknown. Material: blood. The source is a girl aged 2-9 years with multiple sclerosis.

The chain couples TRBV10-3 to TRBJ1-2, with TRBD1 matching over 9 bases. Trimming took 6 bases from V and 2 from J; bases not matched to a gene: 7. This CDR3 contains 15 residues. CDR1 is ENHRY and CDR2 is SYGVKD in the germline V gene. CDR3 amino acids: CAIRPSGQGNYGYTF. CDR3 DNA: TGTGCCATCAGACCTTCGGGACAGGGAAACTATGGCTACACCTTC.

This chain links TRBV20-1 with TRBJ1-1; the D gene is possibly TRBD1 (5 bases). Germline-derived CDR1 and CDR2 are DFQATT and SNEGSKA (reference sequence). The CDR3 has 14 amino acids. Trimming removed 2 bases at V and 5 bases at J, with 15 bases between. This CDR3 reads CSARRGGVGTEAFF. CDR3 DNA sequence: TGCAGTGCTAGACGCGGGGGGGTAGGGACTGAAGCTTTCTTT.

The chain couples TRBV4-1 to TRBJ2-7, with 7 positions matching TRBD1. The J segment lost 2 bases and the V segment lost 4 bases, leaving 8 bases of the junction unmatched. The germline V gene encodes CDR1 MGHRA and CDR2 YSYEKL. The CDR3 is 15 residues long. The CDR3 protein is CASSRRGQSPYEQYF. DNA for the CDR3: TGCGCCAGCAGCCGTAGGGGACAGAGCCCCTACGAGCAGTACTTC.

A few counts support this clonotype. The chain uses TRBV12-3 or TRBV12-4 and TRBJ1-1; unclear D gene. The CDR3 extends over 13 amino acids. Trimming took 3 bases from V and 1 from J, leaving 6 bases between them. DNA for the CDR3: TGTGCCAGCAGTTTGTATGGGAACACTGAAGCTTTCTTT. Translating gives CASSLYGNTEAFF.

The chain links TRBV12-3 or TRBV12-4 to TRBJ2-3, with TRBD1 as a possible D gene (6 bases). This CDR3 comprises 13 residues. The germline V and J ends were trimmed by 6 bases and 8 bases, with 15 bases remaining between them. The CDR3: CASREQGIGTQYF. The CDR3 DNA follows: TGTGCCAGCAGGGAACAGGGCATCGGTACGCAGTATTTT.

Only a few counts were recorded for this clonotype. The rearrangement links TRBV6-6 to TRBJ2-3; no clear D. Germline lookup yields CDR1 MNHNY and CDR2 SVGAGI (reference sequence). V was cut by 7 bases and J by 4 bases, with 9 bases left in between. This CDR3 comprises 12 residues. The CDR3 sequence is CASTWRPDTQYF. CDR3 nucleotide sequence: TGTGCCAGCACTTGGCGGCCAGATACGCAGTATTTT.

In this sample, this clonotype turned up a few times. V usage is TRBV5-1 and J usage is TRBJ1-2; D gene ambiguous. The germline V gene has CDR1 SGHRS and CDR2 YFSETQ. The CDR3 is made up of 14 amino acids. Trimming took off 0 bases at V and 4 bases at J, with 10 bases between the two ends. The CDR3: CASSLVGVSYGYTF. The DNA for the CDR3 is TGCGCCAGCAGCTTGGTAGGCGTATCCTATGGCTACACCTTC.

This chain links TRBV6-1 with TRBJ2-4; D remains ambiguous. The J call is in doubt because the DNA end fits TRBJ2-5 better. CDR1 is MNHNS and CDR2 is SASEGT in the germline V gene. CDR3 length: 13 residues. The CDR3 loop is CASSENLRETQYF. DNA of the CDR3: TGTGCCAGCAGTGAAAACCTGCGGGAGACCCAGTACTTC.

The V and J genes are TRBV6-6 and TRBJ2-7, with D tentatively TRBD1 (5 bases). The V end was cut by 6 bases, the J end by 2 bases, with 14 bases between. This CDR3 is built from 14 residues. CDR1 is MNHNY and CDR2 is SVGAGI in the germline V gene (reference sequence). The CDR3 protein is CASSTQGGPYEQYF. The CDR3 region has the DNA TGTGCCAGCAGCACCCAGGGTGGACCCTACGAGCAGTACTTC.

The chain uses TRBV20-1 and TRBJ2-7; 7 bases align to TRBD2. The CDR3 has 14 residues. Germline V CDR1 and CDR2: DFQATT, SNEGSKA (reference sequence). V lost 5 bases to trimming and J lost 3 bases; unmatched junction nucleotides: 10. The CDR3, as DNA: TGCAGTGCTCCTCCAAGGGAGGGATACTACGAGCAGTACTTC. Protein sequence: CSAPPREGYYEQYF.

The CDR3 here is CSGKISGANVLTF. In DNA, the CDR3 is TGCAGCGGAAAGATCTCTGGGGCCAACGTCCTGACTTTC. The chain recombines TRBV29-1 with TRBJ2-6, with D unresolved. The CDR3 is made up of 13 amino acids. Trimming stripped 7 bases from V and 0 bases from J, with 7 bases between. The germline gives CDR1 SQVTM, CDR2 ANQGSEA.

The chain uses TRBV12-3 or TRBV12-4 and TRBJ1-6; 9 bases fit TRBD1. V dropped 5 bases and J dropped 7; count of bases not matched to a gene: 6. The CDR3 contains 15 residues. The CDR3 DNA reads TGTGCCAGCAGTCCGGACAGGGGACGGAATTCACCCCTCCACTTT. This encodes CASSPDRGRNSPLHF.

V usage is TRBV7-2 and J usage is TRBJ2-5, with 11 bases identical to TRBD2. V was pared by 5 bases and J by 4 bases, with 12 bases of the junction left unmatched. Germline values: CDR1 SGHTA, CDR2 FQGNSA. The CDR3 runs 17 residues. CDR3 sequence reads: CASSLPTSGVPSETQYF. The CDR3 nucleotides are TGTGCCAGCAGCCTGCCGACTAGCGGGGTCCCGTCAGAGACCCAGTACTTC.

The chain joins TRBV6-2 or TRBV6-3 to TRBJ1-2, with 7 bases aligning to TRBD1. This CDR3 spans 12 amino acids. Germline values: CDR1 MNHEY, CDR2 SVGEGT. Trimming took 6 bases from V and 6 from J; bases not matched to a gene: 4. This chain's CDR3 is CASSDQGDGYTF. CDR3 DNA: TGTGCCAGCAGCGATCAGGGGGATGGCTACACCTTC.

This clonotype came up a few times. This chain uses TRBV29-1 with TRBJ2-5; a weak D match, TRBD1 (5 bases). V lost 1 base and J 2 bases, leaving 11 bases between the germline ends. Germline CDR1 and CDR2: SQVTM and ANQGSEA. The CDR3 is 14 amino acids. CDR3 in amino acids: CSVEVSRDQETQYF. The CDR3 DNA is TGCAGCGTTGAAGTATCCAGGGATCAAGAGACCCAGTACTTC.

Here the CDR3 DNA reads TGTGCCAGCTCCTACCGAGCGGGAGAGGACAATGAGCAGTTCTTC. Its protein is CASSYRAGEDNEQFF. The rearrangement joins TRBV18 to TRBJ2-1; the match to TRBD2 covers 8 bases. V was pared by 6 bases and J by 5 bases, with 9 bases of the junction left unmatched. Germline V gene data show CDR1 as KGHSH and CDR2 as LQKENI. The CDR3 contains 15 residues.

The rearrangement links TRBV6-5 to TRBJ1-2; 9 bases match TRBD1. The CDR3 is made up of 15 amino acids. With 3 bases clipped from V and 6 bases from J, the junction kept 8 bases outside the gene matches. CDR1 MNHEY and CDR2 SVGAGI come from the germline V gene. CDR3 DNA: TGTGCCAGCAGTTATATCGCACAGGGGGCGCATGGCTACACCTTC. Residues: CASSYIAQGAHGYTF.

This chain connects TRBV12-3 or TRBV12-4 to TRBJ2-5; TRBD2 agrees at 11 bases. The J segment lost 3 bases and the V segment lost 5 bases, leaving 8 bases of the junction unmatched. The CDR3 covers 16 residues. The CDR3 DNA follows: TGTGCCAGCAGTCATGTAGCGGGAGGGCTGGAAGAGACCCAGTACTTC. Encoded protein: CASSHVAGGLEETQYF.

The rearrangement links TRBV11-2 to TRBJ2-7, with a tentative D call TRBD1 (5 bases). The CDR3 totals 15 residues. Between the trimmed V and J ends, which lost 1 base and 0 bases, there was a span of 10 bases. From germline, CDR1 is SGHAT and CDR2 FQNNGV. The CDR3 reads CASSLAGIGSYEQYF. The CDR3 nucleotides are TGTGCCAGCAGCTTAGCAGGGATCGGCTCCTACGAGCAGTACTTC.

V and J are TRBV11-3 and TRBJ2-1; 7 bases fit TRBD2. Germline CDR1 SGHNT, CDR2 YENEEA. V lost 4 bases and J lost 5; bases outside the gene matches: 11. This CDR3 has 16 residues. CDR3 in amino acids: CASSSRPGLINNEQFF. The CDR3 bases are TGTGCCAGCAGCTCCCGACCGGGACTAATAAACAATGAGCAGTTCTTC.

V usage is TRBV10-3 and J usage is TRBJ2-7, with no clear D. CDR3 length: 16 residues. Germline CDR1 and CDR2: ENHRY and SYGVKD. V lost 0 bases and J 2 bases, leaving 14 bases between the germline ends. This CDR3 reads CAISESETPVTYEQYF. The CDR3 bases are TGTGCCATCAGTGAGTCTGAGACACCGGTCACCTACGAGCAGTACTTC.

The gene calls are TRBV20-1 and TRBJ2-5; tentatively, D is TRBD1 (6 bases). Germline CDR1 DFQATT, CDR2 SNEGSKA (reference sequence). This CDR3 has 15 residues. V was shortened by 6 bases and J by 2 bases, with 19 bases between the two germline ends. CDR3 in amino acids: CSASLPQGPQETQYF. CDR3 bases: TGCAGTGCCAGCCTTCCACAGGGCCCGCAAGAGACCCAGTACTTC.

The J gene is TRBJ1-1, the V gene TRBV29-1; D not resolved. Trimming removed 5 bases at V and 1 base at J, with 8 bases between. Germline V gives CDR1 SQVTM, CDR2 ANQGSEA. The CDR3 extends over 12 amino acids. The CDR3 DNA is TGCAGCGTTTTTGCCCCGAACACTGAAGCTTTCTTT. As protein: CSVFAPNTEAFF.

V and J are TRBV20-1 and TRBJ1-1; no definite D call. Germline V CDR1 and CDR2: DFQATT, SNEGSKA (reference sequence). This CDR3 region has 12 residues. Trimming took 6 bases from V and 0 from J, leaving 8 bases between them. CDR3 sequence reads: CSALALNTEAFF. CDR3 bases: TGCAGTGCCCTAGCACTGAACACTGAAGCTTTCTTT.

This clonotype was seen a single time. The V gene is TRBV5-1, the J gene TRBJ2-7; D possibly corresponds to TRBD2 (6 bases). The CDR3 is 12 amino acids. Trimming removed 3 bases at V and 6 bases at J, with 10 bases between. Germline CDR1 SGHRS, CDR2 YFSETQ. CDR3: CASSWGVGEQYF. The DNA of the CDR3 is TGCGCCAGCAGCTGGGGGGTGGGCGAGCAGTACTTC.

The chain couples TRBV29-1 to TRBJ2-7; 11 nucleotides agree with TRBD2. Trimming removed 1 base from V and 5 bases from J; junction bases left unmatched: 4. The CDR3 totals 14 residues. Germline CDR1 and CDR2: SQVTM and ANQGSEA. The CDR3 loop reads CSVEVTSGSHEQYF. The CDR3 coding sequence is TGCAGCGTTGAAGTAACTAGCGGGAGCCACGAGCAGTACTTC.